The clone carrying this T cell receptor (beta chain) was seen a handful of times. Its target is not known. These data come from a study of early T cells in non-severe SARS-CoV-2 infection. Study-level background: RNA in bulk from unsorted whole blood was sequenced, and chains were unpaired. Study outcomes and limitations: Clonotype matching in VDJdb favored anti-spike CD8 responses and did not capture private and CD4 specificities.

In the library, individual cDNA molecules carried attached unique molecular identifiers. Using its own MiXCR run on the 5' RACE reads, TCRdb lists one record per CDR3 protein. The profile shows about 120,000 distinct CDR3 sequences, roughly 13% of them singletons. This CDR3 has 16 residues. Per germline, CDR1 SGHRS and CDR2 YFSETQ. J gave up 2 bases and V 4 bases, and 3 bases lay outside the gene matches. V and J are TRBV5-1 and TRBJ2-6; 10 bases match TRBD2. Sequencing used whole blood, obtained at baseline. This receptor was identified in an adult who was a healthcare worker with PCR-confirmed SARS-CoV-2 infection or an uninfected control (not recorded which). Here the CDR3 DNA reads TGCGCCAGCAGCCCCGGGACTAGCGCTGGGGCCAACGTCCTGACTTTC. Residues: CASSPGTSAGANVLTF.